This TCR beta chain was retrieved from a study of blood T cell repertoires in COVID-19. Across the whole study: There were acute and convalescent COVID-19 samples, and they came from the United States, Italy and Spain.

Original analysis: Nucleated cell number was recorded as an estimate derived from reference gene primer amplification. Libraries were prepared by immunoSEQ multiplex PCR; TCRdb keeps only in-frame clonotypes and omits some of them. V and J calls and clone size come straight from that table; D and trimming were deduced from the DNA. The table lists approximately 170,000 clones, approximately 90% of them singletons. V shed 7 bases and J 3 bases; nucleotides not matched to a gene: 6. The CDR3 is made up of 14 amino acids. The germline V gene encodes CDR1 ENHRY and CDR2 SYGVKD. The J gene is TRBJ1-3, the V gene TRBV10-3; 7 bases align to TRBD1. Sequenced input: peripheral blood. The receptor's source is a man between 18 and 29 years old who had recovered from COVID-19. Here the CDR3 reads CAIKRTGDGNTIYF. The DNA of the CDR3 is TGTGCCATCAAGCGGACAGGCGATGGAAACACCATATATTTT.